The 6 T cell receptor beta chains below were found in one sample sequenced in a study of cytomegalovirus exposure and HLA in healthy donors. TCRdb's copy holds only in-frame clones and misses some; the assay was immunoSEQ multiplex PCR. In the table there are 150,000 to 200,000 clones, 85% of which are singletons. Sequenced sample: PBMCs. These receptors were taken from a man in his thirties or forties in good health and CMV-seropositive.

The genes are TRBV27 and TRBJ1-5; D is unclear. V was cut by 6 bases and J by 3 bases, with 12 bases left in between. Germline-derived CDR1 and CDR2 are MNHEY and SMNVEV (reference sequence). The CDR3 is 14 amino acids. Written as DNA, the CDR3 is TGTGCCAGCAGCCGACCGGGGATCAATCAGCCCCAGCATTTT. Protein: CASSRPGINQPQHF.

The chain recombines TRBV25-1 with TRBJ2-2; D call uncertain. The CDR3 runs 14 residues. CDR1 and CDR2 (germline): MGHDK, SYGVNS. Trimming pared 2 bases from V and 6 bases from J, leaving 10 bases between. The CDR3 DNA sequence: TGTGCCAGCAGTGAACAAGGTCTAGCCGGGGAGCTGTTTTTT. Its translation is CASSEQGLAGELFF.

The V gene is TRBV7-8, the J gene TRBJ2-1; 8 nucleotides line up with TRBD2. The ends lost 5 bases at V and 10 bases at J; junction bases unmatched: 16. Germline V gene sequence: CDR1 SGHVS, CDR2 FQNEAQ. The CDR3 is made up of 16 amino acids. The CDR3 DNA follows: TGTGCCAGCAGCCCCCTACCGGGACTAGGGGTGGGAGAGCAGTTCTTC. Translated, it gives CASSPLPGLGVGEQFF. Variable domain in full (rest from reference TRBV7-8 and TRBJ2-1): GAGVSQSPRYKVAKRGQDVALRCDPISGHVSLFWYQQALGQGPEFLTYFQNEAQLDKSGLPSDRFFAERPEGSVSTLKIQRTQQEDSAVYLCASSPLPGLGVGEQFFGPGTRLTVL.

A single count supports this clone. The rearrangement links TRBV14 to TRBJ2-7; possibly TRBD1 for D (6 bases). This CDR3 is 13 amino acids long. Germline CDR1 is SGHDN and CDR2 is FVKESK. Trimming took 3 bases from V and 5 from J, leaving 11 bases between them. The CDR3 spells CASSQLQGNEQYF. CDR3 bases: TGTGCCAGCAGCCAGTTACAGGGTAACGAGCAGTACTTC.

The rearrangement joins TRBV5-1 to TRBJ2-5; weak D call: TRBD2 (5 bases). This CDR3 is built from 18 residues. Looked up from germline, CDR1 is SGHRS and CDR2 is YFSETQ. The V end lost 4 bases, the J end lost 5 bases, and 27 bases lay between the germline ends. The chain's CDR3 is CASSKGRVEGDGWETQYF. CDR3 in DNA: TGCGCCAGCAGCAAAGGGCGGGTCGAGGGCGACGGTTGGGAGACCCAGTACTTC.

A note on this clone: Sequence at one end of the junction differs from germline and may be a read error. The chain joins TRBV15 to TRBJ1-4, with a possible D match to TRBD1 (6 bases). The CDR3 has 11 residues. In germline, CDR1 is LNHNV, CDR2 YYDKDF (reference sequence). CDR3 amino acids: CATSRGGQAVF. The CDR3, as DNA: TGTGCCACCAGCAGGGGGGGGCAGGCCGTTTTT.